This T cell receptor (beta chain) derives from a study of vaccination and CD4 T cells after COVID-19. Study summary: The convalescents included six males and four females, and among them two were Hispanic while seven were Caucasian. At a median around 65 days (range 14 to 241) after dose two, post-vaccine samples were obtained.

The table lists this clonotype with a few counts. Its target is not known. The Oncomine TCR Beta short-read assay was what sequenced the DNA obtained from cultured CD4+ T cells. CD4+ T cells were cultured, and genomic DNA was extracted from them. TCRdb analysed the PCR reads with MiXCR anew, one entry per CDR3 protein. The top ten clones hold approximately 16% of a sample with approximately 15,000 distinct CDR3 sequences, around 48% of them seen once. The treatment denotes: 10-day PBMC culture with coronavirus spike peptide pools or control peptides (ViraFEST assay). Positive PCR dates spanned March to December 2020, predating US Alpha, Beta and Delta variants. The CDR3 consists of 15 residues. The germline V and J ends were trimmed by 7 bases and 8 bases, with 23 bases remaining between them. The germline gives CDR1 MNHNS, CDR2 SASEGT.

This clonotype was obtained from a human donor who had recovered from COVID-19. Sample: CD4+ T cells from blood, cultured in vitro, taken before SARS-CoV-2 vaccination. The chain is built from TRBV6-1 and TRBJ1-2, with D tentatively TRBD1 (5 bases). Here the CDR3 reads CASTPSLGGGSGYTF. The CDR3 DNA reads as TGTGCCAGCACTCCCAGTTTGGGCGGGGGTAGCGGCTACACCTTC.